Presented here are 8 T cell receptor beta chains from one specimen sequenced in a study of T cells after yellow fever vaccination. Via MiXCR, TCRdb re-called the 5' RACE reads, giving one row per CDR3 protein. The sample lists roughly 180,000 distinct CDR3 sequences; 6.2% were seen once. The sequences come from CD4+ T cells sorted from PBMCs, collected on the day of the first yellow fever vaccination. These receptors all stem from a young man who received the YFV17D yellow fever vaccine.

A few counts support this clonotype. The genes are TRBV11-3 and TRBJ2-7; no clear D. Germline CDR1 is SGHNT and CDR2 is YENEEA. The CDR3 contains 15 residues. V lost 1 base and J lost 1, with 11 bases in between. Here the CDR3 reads CASSLGVFRSYEQYV. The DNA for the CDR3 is TGTGCCAGCAGCTTAGGGGTCTTCCGTTCCTACGAGCAGTACGTC.

The CDR3 loop reads CASSLDLRGHEKLFF. CDR3 DNA sequence: TGTGCCAGCAGTTTAGACCTAAGGGGGCATGAAAAACTGTTTTTT. This rearrangement joins TRBV12-3 or TRBV12-4 to TRBJ1-4; 7 bases are a match to TRBD1. Trimming took 1 base from V and 6 from J; bases not matched to a gene: 5. The CDR3 covers 15 residues.

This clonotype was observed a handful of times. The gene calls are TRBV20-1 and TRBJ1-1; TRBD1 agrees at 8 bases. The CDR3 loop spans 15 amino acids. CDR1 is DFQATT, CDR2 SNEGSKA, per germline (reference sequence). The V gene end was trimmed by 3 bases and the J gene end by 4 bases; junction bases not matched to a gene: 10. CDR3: CSASPPGGGSTEAFF. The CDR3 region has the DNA TGCAGTGCTAGCCCCCCAGGGGGCGGAAGCACTGAAGCTTTCTTT.

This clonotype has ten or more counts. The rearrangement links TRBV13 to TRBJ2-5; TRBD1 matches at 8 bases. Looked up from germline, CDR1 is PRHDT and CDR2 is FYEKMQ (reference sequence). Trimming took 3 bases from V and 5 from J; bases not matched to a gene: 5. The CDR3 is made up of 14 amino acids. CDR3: CASSFGQGTETQYF. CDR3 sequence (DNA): TGTGCCAGCAGCTTCGGACAGGGCACTGAGACCCAGTACTTC.

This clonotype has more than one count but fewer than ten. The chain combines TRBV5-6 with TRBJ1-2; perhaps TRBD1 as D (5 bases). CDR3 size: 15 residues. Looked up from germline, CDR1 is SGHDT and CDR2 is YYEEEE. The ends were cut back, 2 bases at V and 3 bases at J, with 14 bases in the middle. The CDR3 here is CASSLLLGADYGYTF. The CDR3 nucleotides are TGTGCCAGCAGCTTACTGCTAGGGGCCGACTATGGCTACACCTTC.

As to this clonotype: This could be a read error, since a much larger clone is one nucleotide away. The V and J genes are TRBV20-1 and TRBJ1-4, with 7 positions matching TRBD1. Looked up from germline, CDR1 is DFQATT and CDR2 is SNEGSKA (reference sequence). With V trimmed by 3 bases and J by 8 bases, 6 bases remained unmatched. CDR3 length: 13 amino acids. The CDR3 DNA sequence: TGCAGTGCTAGGGGGACAGATAAAGAAAAACTGTTTTTT. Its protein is CSARGTDKEKLFF.

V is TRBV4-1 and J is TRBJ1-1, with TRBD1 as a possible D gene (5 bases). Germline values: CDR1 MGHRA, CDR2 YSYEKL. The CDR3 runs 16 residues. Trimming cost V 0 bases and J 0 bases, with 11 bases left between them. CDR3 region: CASSQDPGTLNTEAFF. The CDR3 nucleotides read TGCGCCAGCAGCCAAGACCCGGGGACGCTGAACACTGAAGCTTTCTTT.

The CDR3 sequence: CASSQAGEPRGNEQFF. The DNA for the CDR3 is TGTGCCAGCAGCCAAGCGGGGGAGCCCAGGGGCAATGAGCAGTTCTTC. V usage is TRBV3-1 and J usage is TRBJ2-1, with D perhaps matching TRBD1 or TRBD2 (6 bases each). This CDR3 contains 16 residues. With 1 base removed from V and 6 bases from J, the gap between germline ends came to 16 bases. Germline V gene sequence: CDR1 LGHDT, CDR2 YNNKEL (reference sequence).